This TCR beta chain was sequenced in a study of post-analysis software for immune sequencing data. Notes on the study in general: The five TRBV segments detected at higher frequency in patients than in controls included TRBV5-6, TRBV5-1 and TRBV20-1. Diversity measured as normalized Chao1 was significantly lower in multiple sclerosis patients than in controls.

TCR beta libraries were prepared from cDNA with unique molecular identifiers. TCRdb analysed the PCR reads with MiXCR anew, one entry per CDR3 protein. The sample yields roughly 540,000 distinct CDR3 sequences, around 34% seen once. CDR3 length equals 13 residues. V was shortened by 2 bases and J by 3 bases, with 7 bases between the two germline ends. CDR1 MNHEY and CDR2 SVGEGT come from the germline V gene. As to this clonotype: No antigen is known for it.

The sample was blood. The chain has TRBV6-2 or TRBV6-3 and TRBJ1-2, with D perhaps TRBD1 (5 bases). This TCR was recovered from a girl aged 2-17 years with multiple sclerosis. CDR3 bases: TGTGCCAGCAGTTACACGACAGACTATGGCTACACCTTC. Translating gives CASSYTTDYGYTF.